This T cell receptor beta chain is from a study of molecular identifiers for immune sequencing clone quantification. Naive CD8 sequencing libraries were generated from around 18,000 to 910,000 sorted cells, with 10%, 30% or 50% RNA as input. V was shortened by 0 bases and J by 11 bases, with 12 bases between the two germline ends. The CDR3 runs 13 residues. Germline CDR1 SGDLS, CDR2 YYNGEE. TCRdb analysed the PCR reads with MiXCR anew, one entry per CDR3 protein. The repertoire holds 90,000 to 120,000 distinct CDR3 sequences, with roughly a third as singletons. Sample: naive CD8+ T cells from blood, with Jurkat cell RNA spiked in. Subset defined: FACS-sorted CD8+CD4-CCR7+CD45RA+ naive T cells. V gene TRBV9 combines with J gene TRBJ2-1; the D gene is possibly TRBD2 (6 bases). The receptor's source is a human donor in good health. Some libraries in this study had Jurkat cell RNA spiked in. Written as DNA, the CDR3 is TGTGCCAGCAGCGTAGGGGACTCAGCTAAGCAGTTCTTC. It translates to CASSVGDSAKQFF.